This TCR beta chain originates from a study of neurological immune-mediated disorders. Study observations and caveats: When the repertoires were sorted by phylogenetic grouping, those of 18 of 34 multiple sclerosis patients ended up in one related-CDR3 cluster, a possible signature.

Germline V gene data show CDR1 as SGHTA and CDR2 as FQGNSA. Trimming took 3 bases from V and 3 from J, leaving 8 bases between them. The length of the CDR3 is 13 residues. Where libraries were unsorted, they were derived from 2 million PBMCs stored at -80 degrees C. This clonotype was seen at least ten times. As yet, its antigen is unknown. A 10-nucleotide random UMI tagged transcripts in template-switch 5'RACE cDNA synthesis. TCRdb reprocessed the 5' RACE reads with MiXCR, giving one entry per CDR3 protein. The sample lists about 62,000 distinct CDR3 sequences; less than 4% were seen once. The specimen sequenced was PBMCs. J is TRBJ1-2 and V is TRBV7-2; no reliable D call. The source is a woman between 50 and 59 years old with multiple sclerosis. CDR3 sequence reads: CASSFGWDYGYTF. The DNA of the CDR3 is TGTGCCAGCAGCTTTGGATGGGACTATGGCTACACCTTC.